The TCR beta chain described here comes from a study of memory CD4+ T cells and cytomegalovirus serostatus. A remark on this clone: Its antigen remains unknown.

Method: immunoSEQ multiplex PCR; TCRdb's copy keeps in-frame clones and lacks some. The sample contains some 67,000 clones, 75% to 80% of which appear only once. Study outcomes and limitations: CD4+ memory repertoires contained about two fifths of the roughly 160 reported CMV TCRbeta sequences.

This CDR3 has 15 residues. The germline V gene encodes CDR1 SEHNR and CDR2 FQNEAQ (reference sequence). Trimming took 5 bases from V and 0 from J, leaving 10 bases between them. The sort gate was single viable CD3+CD4+CD8-CD45RO+ cells for memory CD4+ T cells. Serostatus was set by detecting CMV pp150, pp28, p38, p52 IgG. This receptor was identified in an adult in good health and CMV-seropositive. The chain uses TRBV7-9 and TRBJ1-4; D remains unclear. The specimen was memory CD4+ T cells from blood. The chain's CDR3 is CASSPDDATNEKLFF. The CDR3 region has the DNA TGTGCCAGCAGCCCCGACGATGCAACTAATGAAAAACTGTTTTTT.